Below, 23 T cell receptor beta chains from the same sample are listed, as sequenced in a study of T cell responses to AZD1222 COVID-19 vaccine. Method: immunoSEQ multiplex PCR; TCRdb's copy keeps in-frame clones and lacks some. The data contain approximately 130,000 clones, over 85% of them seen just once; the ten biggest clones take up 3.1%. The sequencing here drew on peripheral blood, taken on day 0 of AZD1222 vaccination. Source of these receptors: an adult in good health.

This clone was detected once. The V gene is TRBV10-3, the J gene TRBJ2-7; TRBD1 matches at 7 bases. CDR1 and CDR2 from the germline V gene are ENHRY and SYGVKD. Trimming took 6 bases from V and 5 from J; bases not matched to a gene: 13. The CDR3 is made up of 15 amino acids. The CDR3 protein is CAISNRGSGYDEQYF. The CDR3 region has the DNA TGTGCCATCAGCAACAGGGGATCGGGGTATGACGAGCAGTACTTC.

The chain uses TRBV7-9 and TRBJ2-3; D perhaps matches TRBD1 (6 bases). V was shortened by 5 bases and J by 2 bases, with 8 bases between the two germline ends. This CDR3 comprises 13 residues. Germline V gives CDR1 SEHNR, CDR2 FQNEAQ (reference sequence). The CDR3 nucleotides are TGTGCCAGCAGCCGGGACATCACAGATACGCAGTATTTT. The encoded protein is CASSRDITDTQYF.

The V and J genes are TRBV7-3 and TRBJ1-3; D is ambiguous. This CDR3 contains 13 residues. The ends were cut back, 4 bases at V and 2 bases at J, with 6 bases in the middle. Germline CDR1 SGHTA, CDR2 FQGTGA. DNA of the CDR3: TGTGCCAGCAGCTCGTCGACTGGAAACACCATATATTTT. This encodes CASSSSTGNTIYF.

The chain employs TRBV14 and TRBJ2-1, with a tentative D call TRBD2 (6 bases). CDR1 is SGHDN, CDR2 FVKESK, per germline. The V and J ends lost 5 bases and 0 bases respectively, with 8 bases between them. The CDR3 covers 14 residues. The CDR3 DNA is TGTGCCAGCAGCTACGGGAGCTCCTACAATGAGCAGTTCTTC. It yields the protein CASSYGSSYNEQFF.

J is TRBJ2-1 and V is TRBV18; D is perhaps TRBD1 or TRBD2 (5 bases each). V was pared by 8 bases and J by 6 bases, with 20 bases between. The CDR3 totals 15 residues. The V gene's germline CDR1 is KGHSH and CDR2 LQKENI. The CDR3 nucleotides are TGTGCCAGCCAAATACTTGGGGGAGTTGGCAATGAGCAGTTCTTC. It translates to CASQILGGVGNEQFF. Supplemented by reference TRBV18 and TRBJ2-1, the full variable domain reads NAGVMQNPRHLVRRRGQEARLRCSPMKGHSHVYWYRQLPEEGLKFMVYLQKENIIDESGMPKERFSAEFPKEGPSILRIQQVVRGDSAAYFCASQILGGVGNEQFFGPGTRLTVL.

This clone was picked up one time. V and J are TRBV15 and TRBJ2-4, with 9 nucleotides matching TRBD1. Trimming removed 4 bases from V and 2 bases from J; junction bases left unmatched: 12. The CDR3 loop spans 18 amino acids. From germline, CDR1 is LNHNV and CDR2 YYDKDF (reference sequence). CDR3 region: CATSKGSTGGATKNIQYF. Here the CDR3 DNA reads TGTGCCACCAGCAAGGGGTCCACAGGGGGCGCTACCAAAAACATTCAGTACTTC.

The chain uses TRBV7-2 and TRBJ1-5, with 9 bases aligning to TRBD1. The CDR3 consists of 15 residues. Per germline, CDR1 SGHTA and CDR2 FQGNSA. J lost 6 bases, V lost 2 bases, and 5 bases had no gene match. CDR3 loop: CASSLRQGVGQPQHF. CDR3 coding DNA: TGTGCCAGCAGCTTACGACAGGGGGTGGGTCAGCCCCAGCATTTT.

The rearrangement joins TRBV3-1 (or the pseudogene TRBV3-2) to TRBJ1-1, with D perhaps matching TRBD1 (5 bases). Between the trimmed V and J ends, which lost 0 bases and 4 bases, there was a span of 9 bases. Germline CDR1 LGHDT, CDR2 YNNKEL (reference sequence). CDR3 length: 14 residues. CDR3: CASSQDGRGTEAFF. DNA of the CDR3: TGTGCCAGCAGCCAAGATGGGAGGGGCACTGAAGCTTTCTTT.

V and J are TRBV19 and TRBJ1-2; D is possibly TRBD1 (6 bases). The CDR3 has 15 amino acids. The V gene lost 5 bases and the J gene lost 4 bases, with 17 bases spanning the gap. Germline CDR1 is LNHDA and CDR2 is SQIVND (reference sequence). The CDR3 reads CASSPTRRDIYGYTF. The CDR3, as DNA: TGTGCCAGTAGTCCGACCCGCCGGGACATCTATGGCTACACCTTC.

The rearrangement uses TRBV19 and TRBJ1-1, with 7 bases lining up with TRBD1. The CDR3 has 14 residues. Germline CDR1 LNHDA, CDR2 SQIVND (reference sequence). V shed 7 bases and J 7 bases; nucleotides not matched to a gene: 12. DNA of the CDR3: TGTGCCAGTACCAGCTTGGGACAGCTTTTTGAAGCTTTCTTT. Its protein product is CASTSLGQLFEAFF.

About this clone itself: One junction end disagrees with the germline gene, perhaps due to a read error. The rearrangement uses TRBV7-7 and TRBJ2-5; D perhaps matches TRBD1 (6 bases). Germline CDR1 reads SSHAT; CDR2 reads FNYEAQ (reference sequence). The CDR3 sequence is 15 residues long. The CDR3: CASSLFRGPQETQYF. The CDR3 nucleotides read TGTGCTAGCAGCTTATTCAGGGGACCACAAGAGACCCAGTACTTC.

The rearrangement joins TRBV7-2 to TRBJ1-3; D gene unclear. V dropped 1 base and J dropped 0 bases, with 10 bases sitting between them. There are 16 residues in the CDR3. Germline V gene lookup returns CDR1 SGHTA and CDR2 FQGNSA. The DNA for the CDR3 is TGTGCCAGCAGCTTAGGAACAGCCTTCTCTGGAAACACCATATATTTT. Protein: CASSLGTAFSGNTIYF.

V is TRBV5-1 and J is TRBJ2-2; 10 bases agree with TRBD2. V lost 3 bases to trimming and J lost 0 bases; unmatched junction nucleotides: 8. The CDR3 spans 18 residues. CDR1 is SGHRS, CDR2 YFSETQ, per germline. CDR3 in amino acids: CASSSRLSGRANTGELFF. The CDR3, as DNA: TGCGCCAGCAGCTCCCGTTTAAGCGGGAGGGCGAACACCGGGGAGCTGTTTTTT.

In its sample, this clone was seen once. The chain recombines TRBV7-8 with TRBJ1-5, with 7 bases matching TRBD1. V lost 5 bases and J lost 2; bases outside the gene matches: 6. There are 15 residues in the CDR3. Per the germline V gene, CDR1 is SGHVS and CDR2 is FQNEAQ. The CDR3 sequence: CASSGQVLGNQPQHF. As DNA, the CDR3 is TGTGCCAGCAGCGGACAGGTATTGGGCAATCAGCCCCAGCATTTT.

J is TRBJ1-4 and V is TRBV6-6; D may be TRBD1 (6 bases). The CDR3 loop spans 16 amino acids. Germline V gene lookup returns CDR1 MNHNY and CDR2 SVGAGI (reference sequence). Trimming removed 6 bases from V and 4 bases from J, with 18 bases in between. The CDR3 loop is CASSRRAAGVNEKLFF. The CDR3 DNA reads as TGTGCCAGCAGCCGCAGGGCTGCAGGGGTTAATGAAAAACTGTTTTTT.

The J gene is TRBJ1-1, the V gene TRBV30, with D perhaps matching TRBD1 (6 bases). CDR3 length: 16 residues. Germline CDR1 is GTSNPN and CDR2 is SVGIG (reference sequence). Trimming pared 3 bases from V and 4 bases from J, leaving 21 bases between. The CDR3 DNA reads TGTGCCTGGAGCGAACAGGGTCGGGGGGGTGGCACTGAAGCTTTCTTT. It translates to CAWSEQGRGGGTEAFF. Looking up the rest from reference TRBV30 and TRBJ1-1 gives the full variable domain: SQTIHQWPATLVQPVGSPLSLECTVEGTSNPNLYWYRQAAGRGLQLLFYSVGIGQISSEVPQNLSASRPQDRQFILSSKKLLLSDSGFYLCAWSEQGRGGGTEAFFGQGTRLTVV.

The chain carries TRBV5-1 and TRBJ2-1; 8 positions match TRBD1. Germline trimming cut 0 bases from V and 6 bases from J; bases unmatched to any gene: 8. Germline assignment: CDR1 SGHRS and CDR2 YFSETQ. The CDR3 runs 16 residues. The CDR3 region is CASSLGTGKKSNEQFF. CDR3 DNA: TGCGCCAGCAGCTTGGGGACAGGGAAGAAGAGCAATGAGCAGTTCTTC.

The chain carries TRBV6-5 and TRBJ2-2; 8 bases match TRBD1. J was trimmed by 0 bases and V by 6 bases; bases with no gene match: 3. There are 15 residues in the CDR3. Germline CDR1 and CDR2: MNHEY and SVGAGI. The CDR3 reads CASSQDRANTGELFF. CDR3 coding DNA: TGTGCCAGCAGCCAGGACAGGGCGAACACCGGGGAGCTGTTTTTT.

The CDR3 here is CASRLAVSYEQYF. CDR3 DNA sequence: TGTGCCAGCAGACTAGCGGTCTCCTACGAGCAGTACTTC. The gene calls are TRBV28 and TRBJ2-7, with TRBD2 matching over 8 bases. There are 13 residues in the CDR3. J was trimmed by 0 bases and V by 6 bases; bases with no gene match: 1. Germline values: CDR1 MDHEN, CDR2 SYDVKM.

In DNA form, the CDR3 reads TGTGCCAGCAGTGAACGAACGGGTGCGGTGGGGGATAGCTACACCTTC. Translation gives CASSERTGAVGDSYTF. The rearrangement links TRBV2 to TRBJ1-2; the D gene is possibly TRBD1 (5 bases). The length of the CDR3 is 16 residues. Trimming cost V 2 bases and J 9 bases, with 22 bases left between them. The germline CDR1 and CDR2 sequences are SNHLY and FYNNEI.

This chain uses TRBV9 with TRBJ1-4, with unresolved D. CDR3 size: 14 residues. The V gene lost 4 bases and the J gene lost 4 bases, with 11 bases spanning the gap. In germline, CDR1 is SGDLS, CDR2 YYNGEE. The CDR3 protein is CASSYSPLNEKLFF. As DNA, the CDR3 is TGTGCCAGCAGCTACAGCCCGCTTAATGAAAAACTGTTTTTT.

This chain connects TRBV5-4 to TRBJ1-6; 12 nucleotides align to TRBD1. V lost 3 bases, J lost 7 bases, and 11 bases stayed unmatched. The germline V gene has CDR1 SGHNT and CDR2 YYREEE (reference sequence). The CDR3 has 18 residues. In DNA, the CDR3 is TGTGCCAGCAGCTGGGGCCAGGGGACAGGGGGCGCGAATTCACCCCTCCACTTT. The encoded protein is CASSWGQGTGGANSPLHF.

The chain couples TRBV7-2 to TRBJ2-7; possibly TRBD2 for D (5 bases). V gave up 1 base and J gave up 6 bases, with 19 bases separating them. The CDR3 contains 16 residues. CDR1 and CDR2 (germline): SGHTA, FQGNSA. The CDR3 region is CASSLVRLAARSEQYF. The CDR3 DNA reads TGTGCCAGCAGCTTAGTTAGGCTAGCTGCCAGGAGCGAGCAGTACTTC. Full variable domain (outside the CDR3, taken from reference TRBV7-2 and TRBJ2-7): GAGVSQSPSNKVTEKGKDVELRCDPISGHTALYWYRQSLGQGLEFLIYFQGNSAPDKSGLPSDRFSAERTGGSVSTLTIQRTQQEDSAVYLCASSLVRLAARSEQYFGPGTRLTVT.